These T cell receptor beta chains were read from a single sample in a study of OX40 agonist ivuxolimab in advanced cancers. Assay: immunoSEQ multiplex PCR; the TCRdb copy retains only in-frame clones and omits some. The sample has tens of thousands of clones, around 78% seen once; the top ten hold approximately 0.9%. Material: CD4+ or CD8+ T cells sorted from blood, obtained in a trial of the OX40 agonist ivuxolimab. All receptors derive from an adult with an advanced solid tumor such as melanoma, head and neck, liver or kidney cancer. Each CDR3 is given with its conserved first and last residue. The D gene is left open where the match is weak. Only part of the rows carry a size: once, few, many, or a class if the clone is expanded.

abundance: -
v_gene: TRBV10-3
len: 15
j_gene: TRBJ1-3
d_gene: -
CDR3aa: CAISDDSKAGNTIYF
CDR3nt: TGTGCCATCAGTGACGATTCTAAGGCTGGAAACACCATATATTTT

abundance: -
v_gene: TRBV6-5
len: 14
j_gene: TRBJ1-4
d_gene: TRBD1
CDR3aa: CASRRQGPNEKLFF
CDR3nt: TGTGCCAGCAGGCGACAGGGGCCTAATGAAAAACTGTTTTTT

abundance: -
v_gene: TRBV30
len: 14
j_gene: TRBJ2-7
d_gene: -
CDR3aa: CAWNPGVLTYEQYF
CDR3nt: TGTGCCTGGAATCCAGGGGTCTTGACCTACGAGCAGTACTTC

abundance: -
v_gene: TRBV7-9
len: 12
j_gene: TRBJ2-2
d_gene: -
CDR3aa: CASSIPTGELFF
CDR3nt: TGTGCCAGCAGCATCCCCACCGGGGAGCTGTTTTTT

abundance: -
v_gene: TRBV5-1
len: 12
j_gene: TRBJ1-2
d_gene: TRBD1
CDR3aa: CASSSGQVGYTF
CDR3nt: TGCGCCAGCAGCTCAGGACAGGTTGGCTACACCTTC

abundance: -
v_gene: TRBV19
len: 13
j_gene: TRBJ1-1
d_gene: -
CDR3aa: CASSIWGATEAFF
CDR3nt: TGTGCCAGTAGTATATGGGGGGCCACTGAAGCTTTCTTT

abundance: -
v_gene: TRBV19
len: 15
j_gene: TRBJ1-2
d_gene: -
CDR3aa: CASRPGLAYHVGYTF
CDR3nt: TGTGCCAGTAGGCCGGGACTGGCCTATCATGTGGGCTACACCTTC

abundance: -
v_gene: TRBV11-2
len: 13
j_gene: TRBJ2-7
d_gene: -
CDR3aa: CASNSDSNYEQYF
CDR3nt: TGTGCCAGCAACTCCGACTCCAACTACGAGCAGTACTTC

abundance: -
v_gene: TRBV7-6
len: 16
j_gene: TRBJ2-1
d_gene: TRBD1
CDR3aa: CASSLEDRTGIHEQFF
CDR3nt: TGTGCCAGCAGCTTAGAGGATAGGACAGGGATCCATGAGCAGTTCTTC

abundance: -
v_gene: TRBV7-2
len: 12
j_gene: TRBJ1-2
d_gene: -
CDR3aa: CASSLNRQAHTF
CDR3nt: TGTGCCAGCAGCTTAAACCGGCAAGCTCACACCTTC

abundance: -
v_gene: TRBV18
len: 14
j_gene: TRBJ2-7
d_gene: -
CDR3aa: CASSPREGYYEQYF
CDR3nt: TGTGCCAGCTCACCACGGGAAGGGTATTACGAGCAGTACTTC

abundance: -
v_gene: TRBV5-4
len: 14
j_gene: TRBJ1-1
d_gene: -
CDR3aa: CASSWQGKVTEAFF
CDR3nt: TGTGCCAGCAGCTGGCAGGGGAAAGTCACTGAAGCTTTCTTT

abundance: -
v_gene: TRBV19
len: 16
j_gene: TRBJ1-5
d_gene: -
CDR3aa: CASSIVRQAGSQPQHF
CDR3nt: TGTGCCAGTAGTATAGTACGACAGGCGGGATCTCAGCCCCAGCATTTT

abundance: once
v_gene: TRBV6-1
len: 14
j_gene: TRBJ1-1
d_gene: -
CDR3aa: CASSEGGSNTEAFF
CDR3nt: TGTGCCAGCAGTGAAGGGGGCTCGAACACTGAAGCTTTCTTT

abundance: -
v_gene: TRBV27
len: 14
j_gene: TRBJ2-7
d_gene: TRBD1
CDR3aa: CASRDGTASYEQYF
CDR3nt: TGTGCCAGCAGGGACGGGACAGCTTCCTACGAGCAGTACTTC

abundance: -
v_gene: TRBV28
len: 15
j_gene: TRBJ1-1
d_gene: TRBD1
CDR3aa: CASSTPTGGDTEAFF
CDR3nt: TGTGCCAGCAGTACGCCGACAGGGGGGGACACTGAAGCTTTCTTT

abundance: -
v_gene: TRBV10-2
len: 16
j_gene: TRBJ2-5
d_gene: -
CDR3aa: CASSDPEYRRGETQYF
CDR3nt: TGCGCCAGCAGTGACCCAGAGTATCGGAGGGGAGAGACCCAGTACTTC

abundance: -
v_gene: TRBV29-1
len: 14
j_gene: TRBJ2-2
d_gene: TRBD1
CDR3aa: CSVRQGEDTGELFF
CDR3nt: TGCAGCGTACGACAGGGGGAAGACACCGGGGAGCTGTTTTTT

abundance: -
v_gene: TRBV2
len: 14
j_gene: TRBJ1-1
d_gene: -
CDR3aa: CASSGTMGAVTPFF
CDR3nt: TGTGCCAGCAGTGGAACCATGGGCGCGGTAACACCTTTCTTT

abundance: -
v_gene: TRBV20-1
len: 11
j_gene: TRBJ1-2
d_gene: -
CDR3aa: CSARSNYGYTF
CDR3nt: TGCAGTGCTAGGAGTAACTATGGCTACACCTTC

abundance: -
v_gene: TRBV2
len: 14
j_gene: TRBJ1-5
d_gene: -
CDR3aa: CASSGQNSNQPQHF
CDR3nt: TGTGCCAGCAGTGGACAAAATAGCAATCAGCCCCAGCATTTT

abundance: -
v_gene: TRBV6-5
len: 15
j_gene: TRBJ1-3
d_gene: -
CDR3aa: CASSYSGSSGNTIYF
CDR3nt: TGTGCCAGCAGTTACTCGGGCAGCTCTGGAAACACCATATATTTT

abundance: -
v_gene: TRBV11-3
len: 15
j_gene: TRBJ2-5
d_gene: TRBD2
CDR3aa: CASSKSGGASETQYF
CDR3nt: TGTGCCAGCAGCAAGAGCGGGGGGGCCTCAGAGACCCAGTACTTC

abundance: -
v_gene: TRBV7-9
len: 11
j_gene: TRBJ2-1
d_gene: -
CDR3aa: CASSPAGEQFF
CDR3nt: TGTGCCAGCAGCCCCGCCGGTGAGCAGTTCTTC

abundance: -
v_gene: TRBV4-2
len: 16
j_gene: TRBJ1-5
d_gene: -
CDR3aa: CASSQEVGYSNQPQHF
CDR3nt: TGTGCCAGCAGCCAAGAAGTTGGCTATAGCAATCAGCCCCAGCATTTT

abundance: -
v_gene: TRBV18
len: 16
j_gene: TRBJ2-2
d_gene: -
CDR3aa: CASSSGQTPNTGELFF
CDR3nt: TGTGCCAGCTCATCCGGACAGACCCCGAACACCGGGGAGCTGTTTTTT

abundance: -
v_gene: TRBV9
len: 13
j_gene: TRBJ2-1
d_gene: -
CDR3aa: CASSAWGNNEQFF
CDR3nt: TGTGCCAGCAGCGCCTGGGGGAACAATGAGCAGTTCTTC

abundance: -
v_gene: TRBV6-6
len: 14
j_gene: TRBJ1-4
d_gene: -
CDR3aa: CASSYGQGNEKLFF
CDR3nt: TGTGCCAGCAGTTACGGCCAGGGGAATGAAAAACTGTTTTTT

abundance: -
v_gene: TRBV19
len: 14
j_gene: TRBJ2-3
d_gene: TRBD1
CDR3aa: CATRDRGRGDTQYF
CDR3nt: TGTGCCACCCGGGACAGGGGGCGCGGAGATACGCAGTATTTT

abundance: -
v_gene: TRBV6-5
len: 15
j_gene: TRBJ2-3
d_gene: -
CDR3aa: CASSQDRVPTDTQYF
CDR3nt: TGTGCCAGCAGTCAGGACCGAGTCCCCACAGATACGCAGTATTTT

abundance: -
v_gene: TRBV6-5
len: 14
j_gene: TRBJ1-6
d_gene: -
CDR3aa: CASSSLKGESPLHF
CDR3nt: TGTGCCAGCAGTTCCCTTAAGGGGGAGTCACCCCTCCACTTT

abundance: -
v_gene: TRBV19
len: 16
j_gene: TRBJ1-3
d_gene: -
CDR3aa: CASSLPGLISGNTIYF
CDR3nt: TGTGCCAGTAGCCTCCCGGGACTGATCTCTGGAAACACCATATATTTT

abundance: -
v_gene: TRBV10-3
len: 14
j_gene: TRBJ2-2
d_gene: -
CDR3aa: CAIQGVERAGELFF
CDR3nt: TGTGCCATCCAGGGGGTAGAGCGGGCCGGGGAGCTGTTTTTT

abundance: -
v_gene: TRBV9
len: 15
j_gene: TRBJ2-5
d_gene: TRBD2
CDR3aa: CASSVATAAGGTQYF
CDR3nt: TGTGCCAGCAGCGTAGCGACGGCTGCGGGGGGGACCCAGTACTTC

abundance: -
v_gene: TRBV30
len: 15
j_gene: TRBJ2-5
d_gene: -
CDR3aa: CAWSSTGISQGTQYF
CDR3nt: TGTGCCTGGAGTAGCACTGGAATATCCCAAGGTACCCAGTACTTC

abundance: -
v_gene: TRBV25-1
len: 15
j_gene: TRBJ2-5
d_gene: TRBD1
CDR3aa: CASRGQGTLGETQYF
CDR3nt: TGTGCCAGCCGGGGACAGGGCACCCTCGGGGAGACCCAGTACTTC

abundance: -
v_gene: TRBV6-5
len: 12
j_gene: TRBJ2-5
d_gene: -
CDR3aa: CASSYPRETQYF
CDR3nt: TGTGCCAGCAGTTACCCCCGGGAGACCCAGTACTTC

abundance: -
v_gene: TRBV5-1
len: 16
j_gene: TRBJ1-4
d_gene: -
CDR3aa: CASSLANSATNEKLFF
CDR3nt: TGCGCCAGCAGCTTGGCCAACTCCGCAACTAATGAAAAACTGTTTTTT

abundance: -
v_gene: TRBV29-1
len: 14
j_gene: TRBJ2-5
d_gene: -
CDR3aa: CSAKTRDPQGSQYF
CDR3nt: TGCAGCGCAAAGACCCGGGACCCTCAGGGGTCCCAGTACTTC

abundance: few
v_gene: TRBV7-2
len: 14
j_gene: TRBJ2-1
d_gene: TRBD2
CDR3aa: CASSSGLAGAEQFF
CDR3nt: TGTGCCAGCAGCTCGGGACTAGCGGGGGCTGAGCAGTTCTTC

abundance: -
v_gene: TRBV25-1
len: 16
j_gene: TRBJ1-6
d_gene: -
CDR3aa: CASSETGPGIKTPLHF
CDR3nt: TGTGCCAGCAGTGAAACTGGACCTGGTATAAAAACACCCCTCCACTTT

abundance: -
v_gene: TRBV5-1
len: 16
j_gene: TRBJ2-2
d_gene: -
CDR3aa: CASSPARGAPTGELFF
CDR3nt: TGCGCCAGCAGCCCGGCTCGGGGCGCTCCCACCGGGGAGCTGTTTTTT

abundance: -
v_gene: TRBV9
len: 16
j_gene: TRBJ2-3
d_gene: TRBD1
CDR3aa: CASSARRQGSTDTQYF
CDR3nt: TGTGCCAGCAGCGCCCGAAGACAGGGGAGCACAGATACGCAGTATTTT

abundance: -
v_gene: TRBV7-9
len: 16
j_gene: TRBJ1-4
d_gene: TRBD1
CDR3aa: CASSSRGGSAGEKLFF
CDR3nt: TGTGCCAGCAGCTCCAGGGGGGGGTCCGCGGGCGAAAAACTGTTTTTT

abundance: -
v_gene: TRBV7-9
len: 16
j_gene: TRBJ1-5
d_gene: -
CDR3aa: CASSLATGTGNQPQHF
CDR3nt: TGTGCCAGCAGCTTAGCAACCGGGACCGGCAATCAGCCCCAGCATTTT

abundance: -
v_gene: TRBV4-2
len: 20
j_gene: TRBJ2-3
d_gene: TRBD2
CDR3aa: CASSQVTSGVTFYSTDTQYF
CDR3nt: TGTGCCAGCAGCCAAGTGACTAGCGGGGTTACCTTTTATAGCACAGATACGCAGTATTTT

abundance: -
v_gene: TRBV19
len: 13
j_gene: TRBJ2-5
d_gene: -
CDR3aa: CASSWGLGETQYF
CDR3nt: TGTGCCAGTAGCTGGGGGCTAGGAGAGACCCAGTACTTC

abundance: once
v_gene: TRBV4-3
len: 14
j_gene: TRBJ2-5
d_gene: TRBD1
CDR3aa: CASSRSGQVETQYF
CDR3nt: TGCGCCAGCAGCCGAAGCGGACAGGTGGAGACCCAGTACTTC

abundance: -
v_gene: TRBV7-3
len: 16
j_gene: TRBJ2-2
d_gene: TRBD2
CDR3aa: CASRQLAGSNTGELFF
CDR3nt: TGTGCCAGCAGACAACTAGCGGGGTCGAACACCGGGGAGCTGTTTTTT

abundance: -
v_gene: TRBV5-8
len: 17
j_gene: TRBJ2-3
d_gene: TRBD2
CDR3aa: CASSLAGTSGSTDTQYF
CDR3nt: TGTGCCAGCAGCTTGGCCGGGACTAGCGGGAGCACAGATACGCAGTATTTT

abundance: once
v_gene: TRBV27
len: 15
j_gene: TRBJ2-2
d_gene: -
CDR3aa: CASSFGTEGAGELFF
CDR3nt: TGTGCCAGCAGTTTCGGGACGGAGGGTGCCGGGGAGCTGTTTTTT

abundance: -
v_gene: TRBV19
len: 18
j_gene: TRBJ1-5
d_gene: TRBD1
CDR3aa: CASSISGQGRGSNQPQHF
CDR3nt: TGTGCCAGTAGTATAAGTGGACAGGGGCGTGGGAGCAATCAGCCCCAGCATTTT